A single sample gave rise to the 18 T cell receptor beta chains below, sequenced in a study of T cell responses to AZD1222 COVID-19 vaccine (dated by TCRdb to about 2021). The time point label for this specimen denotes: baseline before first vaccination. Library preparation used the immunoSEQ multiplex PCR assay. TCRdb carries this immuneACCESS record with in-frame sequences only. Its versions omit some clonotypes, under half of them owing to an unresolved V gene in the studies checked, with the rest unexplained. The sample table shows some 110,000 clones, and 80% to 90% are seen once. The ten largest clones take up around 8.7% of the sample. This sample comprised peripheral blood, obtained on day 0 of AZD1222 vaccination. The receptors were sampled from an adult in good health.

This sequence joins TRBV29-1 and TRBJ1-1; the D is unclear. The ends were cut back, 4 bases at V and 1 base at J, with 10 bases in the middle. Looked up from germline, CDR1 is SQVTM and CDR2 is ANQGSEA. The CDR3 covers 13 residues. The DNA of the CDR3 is TGCAGCGTTGTGAGACCGGGGAACACTGAAGCTTTCTTT. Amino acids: CSVVRPGNTEAFF.

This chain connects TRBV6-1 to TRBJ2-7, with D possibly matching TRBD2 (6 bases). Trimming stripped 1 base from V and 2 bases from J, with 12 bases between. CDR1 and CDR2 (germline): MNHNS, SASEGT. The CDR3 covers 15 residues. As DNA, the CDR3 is TGTGCCAGCAGTGAAGGATGGGGGGTCACCTACGAGCAGTACTTC. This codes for CASSEGWGVTYEQYF.

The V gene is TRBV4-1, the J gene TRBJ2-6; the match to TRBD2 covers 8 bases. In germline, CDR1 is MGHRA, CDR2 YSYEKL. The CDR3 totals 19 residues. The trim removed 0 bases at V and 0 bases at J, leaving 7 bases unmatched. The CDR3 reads CASSQDLVAGFSGANVLTF. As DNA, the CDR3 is TGCGCCAGCAGCCAAGATCTCGTAGCGGGGTTCTCTGGGGCCAACGTCCTGACTTTC.

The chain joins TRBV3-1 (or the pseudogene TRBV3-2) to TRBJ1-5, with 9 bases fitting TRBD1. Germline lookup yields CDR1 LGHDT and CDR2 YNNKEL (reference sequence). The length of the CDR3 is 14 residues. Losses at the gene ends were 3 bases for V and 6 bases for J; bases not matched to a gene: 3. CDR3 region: CASSHEQGAQPQHF. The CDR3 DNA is TGTGCCAGCAGCCATGAACAGGGGGCTCAGCCCCAGCATTTT.

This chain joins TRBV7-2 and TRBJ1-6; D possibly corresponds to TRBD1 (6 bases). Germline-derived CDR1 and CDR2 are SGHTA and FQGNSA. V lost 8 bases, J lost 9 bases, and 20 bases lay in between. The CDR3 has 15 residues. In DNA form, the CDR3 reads TGTGCCAGCTCCCTTGGGCGGGGGGCGGCTTCACCCCTCCACTTT. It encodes CASSLGRGAASPLHF.

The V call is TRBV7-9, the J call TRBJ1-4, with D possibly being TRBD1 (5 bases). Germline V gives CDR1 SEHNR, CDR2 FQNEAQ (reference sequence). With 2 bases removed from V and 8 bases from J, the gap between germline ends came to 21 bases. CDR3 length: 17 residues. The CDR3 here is CASSLSGTKGVIEKLFF. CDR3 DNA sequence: TGTGCCAGCAGCTTAAGCGGGACCAAAGGGGTTATCGAAAAACTGTTTTTT. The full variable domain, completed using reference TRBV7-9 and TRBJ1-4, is DTGVSQNPRHKITKRGQNVTFRCDPISEHNRLYWYRQTLGQGPEFLTYFQNEAQLEKSRLLSDRFSAERPKGSFSTLEIQRTEQGDSAMYLCASSLSGTKGVIEKLFFGSGTQLSVL.

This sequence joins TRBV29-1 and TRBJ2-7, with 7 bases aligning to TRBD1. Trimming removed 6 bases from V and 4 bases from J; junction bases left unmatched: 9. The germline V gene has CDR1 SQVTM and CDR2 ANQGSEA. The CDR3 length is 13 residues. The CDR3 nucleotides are TGCAGCGTCGCCGGGACAGAAAGGTACGAGCAGTACTTC. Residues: CSVAGTERYEQYF.

The DNA of the CDR3 is TGCGCCAGCAAGGAACAGGGGGACTCTGGGGCCAACGTCCTGACTTTC. It encodes CASKEQGDSGANVLTF. The chain employs TRBV5-1 and TRBJ2-6; 8 bases agree with TRBD1. After removal of 6 bases from V and 0 bases from J, the junction contained 5 bases not matched to a gene. CDR1 is SGHRS, CDR2 YFSETQ, per germline. The CDR3 length is 16 residues.

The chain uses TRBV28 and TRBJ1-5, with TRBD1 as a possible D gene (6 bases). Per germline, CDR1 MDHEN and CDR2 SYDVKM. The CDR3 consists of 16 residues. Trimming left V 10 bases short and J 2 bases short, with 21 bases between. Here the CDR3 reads CATLTRTARGNQPQHF. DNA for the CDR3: TGTGCCACACTCACTCGGACAGCCCGAGGCAATCAGCCCCAGCATTTT.

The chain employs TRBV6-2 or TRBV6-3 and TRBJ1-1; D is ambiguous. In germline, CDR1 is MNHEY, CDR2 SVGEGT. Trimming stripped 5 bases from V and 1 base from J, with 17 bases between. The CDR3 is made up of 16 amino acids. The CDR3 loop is CASSDTVGVGNTEAFF. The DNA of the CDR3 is TGTGCCAGCAGTGACACGGTCGGGGTAGGGAACACTGAAGCTTTCTTT.

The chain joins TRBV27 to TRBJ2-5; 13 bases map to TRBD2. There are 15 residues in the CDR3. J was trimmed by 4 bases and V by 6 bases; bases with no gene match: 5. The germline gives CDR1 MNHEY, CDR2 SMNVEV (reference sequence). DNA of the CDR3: TGTGCCAGCAGACTAGCGGGAGGGCCTGGAGAGACCCAGTACTTC. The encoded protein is CASRLAGGPGETQYF.

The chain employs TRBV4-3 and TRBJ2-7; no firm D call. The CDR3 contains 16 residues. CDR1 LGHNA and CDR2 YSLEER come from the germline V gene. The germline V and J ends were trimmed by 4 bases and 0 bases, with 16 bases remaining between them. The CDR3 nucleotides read TGCGCCAGCAGCCGAGCACGTGGTGGCTTCTCCTACGAGCAGTACTTC. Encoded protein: CASSRARGGFSYEQYF.

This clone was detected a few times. The CDR3 region is CASSLPRGGSYEQYF. The CDR3 DNA sequence: TGTGCCAGCAGTTTGCCGAGGGGGGGATCCTACGAGCAGTACTTC. The rearrangement joins TRBV5-4 to TRBJ2-7, with D tentatively TRBD2 (7 bases). Germline loops: CDR1 SGHNT, CDR2 YYREEE (reference sequence). V dropped 5 bases and J dropped 1 base, with 16 bases sitting between them. The length of the CDR3 is 15 residues.

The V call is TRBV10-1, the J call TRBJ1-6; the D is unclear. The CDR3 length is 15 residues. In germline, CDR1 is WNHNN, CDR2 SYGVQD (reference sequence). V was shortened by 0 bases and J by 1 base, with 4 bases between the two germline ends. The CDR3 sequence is CASSESGSYNSPLHF. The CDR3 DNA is TGCGCCAGCAGTGAGTCGGGATCCTATAATTCACCCCTCCACTTT.

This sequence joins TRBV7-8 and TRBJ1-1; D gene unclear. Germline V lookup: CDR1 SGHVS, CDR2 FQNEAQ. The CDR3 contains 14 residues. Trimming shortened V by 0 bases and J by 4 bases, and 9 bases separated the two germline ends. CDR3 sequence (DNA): TGTGCCAGCAGCTTAGCCAACCCCCCCACTGAAGCTTTCTTT. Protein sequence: CASSLANPPTEAFF.

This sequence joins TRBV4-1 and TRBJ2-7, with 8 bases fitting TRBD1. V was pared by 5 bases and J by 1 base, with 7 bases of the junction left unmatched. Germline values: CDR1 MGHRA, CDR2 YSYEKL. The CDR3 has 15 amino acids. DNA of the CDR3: TGCGCCAGCAGCGAAGGACAGGGTCGATCCTACGAGCAGTACTTC. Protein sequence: CASSEGQGRSYEQYF.

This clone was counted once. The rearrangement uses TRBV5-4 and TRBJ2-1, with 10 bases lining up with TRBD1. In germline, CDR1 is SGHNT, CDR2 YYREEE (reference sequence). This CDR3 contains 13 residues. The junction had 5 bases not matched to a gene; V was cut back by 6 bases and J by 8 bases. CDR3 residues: CASTRQGADEQFF. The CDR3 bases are TGTGCCAGCACGAGACAGGGGGCGGATGAGCAGTTCTTC.

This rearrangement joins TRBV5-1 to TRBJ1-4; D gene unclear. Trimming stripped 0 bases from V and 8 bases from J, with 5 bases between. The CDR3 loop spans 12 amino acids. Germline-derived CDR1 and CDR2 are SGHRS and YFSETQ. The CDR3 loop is CASSLEREKLFF. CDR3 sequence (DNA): TGCGCCAGCAGCTTGGAAAGGGAAAAACTGTTTTTT.